This T cell receptor (beta chain) was sequenced in a study of T cell responses to AZD1222 COVID-19 vaccine. Across the study: Samples with a second dose at about 4 or about 12 weeks were pooled together. Study-wide points: Repertoire samples came only from after the peak T cell response. Within unmutated variant regions lay the reported targets of nearly half of spike-specific TCRs. AZD1222 recipients seropositive at baseline numbered only five to seven.

The CDR3 has 15 amino acids. Germline CDR1 and CDR2: MNHEY and SMNVEV (reference sequence). With 2 bases clipped from V and 7 bases from J, the junction kept 7 bases outside the gene matches. A remark on this clone: Antigen unknown.

Sequencing was performed with immunoSEQ multiplex PCR; in TCRdb, only in-frame clones are kept and a portion is missing. The repertoire holds about 140,000 clones, 89% seen once, with 2.9% in the top ten. Source: peripheral blood, taken on day 0 of AZD1222 vaccination. This chain joins TRBV27 and TRBJ2-1; 8 nucleotides match TRBD2. The clonotype originates from an adult in good health. CDR3 sequence: CASSLSAGGINEQFF. CDR3 DNA sequence: TGTGCCAGCAGTTTAAGCGCGGGGGGTATAAATGAGCAGTTCTTC.